A selection of T cell receptor beta chains follows, all from one sample in a study of Graves' ophthalmopathy and Graves' hyperthyroidism. TCRdb ran MiXCR on the multiplex PCR reads and lists one entry per CDR3 protein. The sample lists 600,000 to 950,000 distinct CDR3 sequences, 40% occurring once. The sample was peripheral blood. These receptors all come from an adult man with Graves' ophthalmopathy. Both conserved end residues are part of each CDR3. A D gene is named only where the DNA matches it firmly. Size tells how often a clone was seen (once, few, many) or the class of an expanded clone, and some rows leave it out.

V: TRBV2; size: many; J: TRBJ1-4; D: -; DNA: TGTGCCAGCAGTTGGGACAACACTAATGAAAAACTGTTTTTT; CDR3: CASSWDNTNEKLFF
V: TRBV12-3/TRBV12-4; size: many; J: TRBJ1-1; D: TRBD1; DNA: TGTGCCAGCAGTCCCCGGACAGGTCAGAACACTGAAGCTTTCTTT; CDR3: CASSPRTGQNTEAFF
V: TRBV14; size: -; J: TRBJ1-1; D: -; DNA: TGTGCCAGCAGCCAAGAACCAAAGTCCTACACTGAAGCTTTCTTT; CDR3: CASSQEPKSYTEAFF
V: TRBV10-3; size: -; J: TRBJ2-7; D: -; DNA: TGTGCCAGCAAGGGCCTCTCCTACGAGCAGTACTTC; CDR3: CASKGLSYEQYF
V: TRBV25-1; size: few; J: TRBJ1-2; D: -; DNA: TGTGCCAGCAGTGGCTCAGGGGTAGGATCATCTGGCTACACCTTC; CDR3: CASSGSGVGSSGYTF
V: TRBV4-1; size: -; J: TRBJ1-1; D: TRBD1; DNA: TGCGCCAGCAGCCAAGCGGGACAGCCGAACACTGAAGCTTTCTTT; CDR3: CASSQAGQPNTEAFF
V: TRBV7-8; size: few; J: TRBJ2-7; D: TRBD2; DNA: TGTGCCAGCAGCTTCCTAGCGGGAGCCTACGAGCAGTACTTC; CDR3: CASSFLAGAYEQYF
V: TRBV11-2; size: -; J: TRBJ2-7; D: -; DNA: TGTGCCAGCAGCTTAGTTGGGGGGCCCACCTACGAGCAGTACTTC; CDR3: CASSLVGGPTYEQYF
V: TRBV20-1; size: -; J: TRBJ1-5; D: -; DNA: TGCAGTGCTGCCCCCTCGGTGAGCAATCAGCCCCAGCATTTT; CDR3: CSAAPSVSNQPQHF
V: TRBV7-9; size: -; J: TRBJ2-7; D: -; DNA: TGTGCCAGCGCCGGAGATTTGTACGAGCAGTACTTC; CDR3: CASAGDLYEQYF
V: TRBV12-3/TRBV12-4; size: -; J: TRBJ2-2; D: -; DNA: TGTGCCAGCAGTTTCGACACCGGGGAGCTGTTTTTT; CDR3: CASSFDTGELFF
V: TRBV7-8; size: -; J: TRBJ2-5; D: TRBD2; DNA: TGTGCCAGCAGACCGAGGACTAGCGCGGAGACCCAGTACTTC; CDR3: CASRPRTSAETQYF
V: TRBV7-2; size: -; J: TRBJ2-7; D: TRBD2; DNA: TGTGCCAGCAGTTCCCTAGCGGGAGGTCCCTCCTACGAGCAGTACTTC; CDR3: CASSSLAGGPSYEQYF
V: TRBV4-2; size: once; J: TRBJ2-7; D: -; DNA: TGTGCCAGCAGCCAAGAATGGGGCAGCTCCTACGAGCAGTACTTC; CDR3: CASSQEWGSSYEQYF
V: TRBV7-9; size: -; J: TRBJ2-7; D: -; DNA: TGTGCCAGCAGCGCCGACAGCCTGAACTACGAGCAGTACTTC; CDR3: CASSADSLNYEQYF
V: TRBV24-1; size: -; J: TRBJ1-5; D: TRBD1; DNA: TGTGCCAGCAGGACGCAGAAAAGACAGGGGAGTCAGCCCCAGCATTTT; CDR3: CASRTQKRQGSQPQHF